The next 20 T cell receptor beta chains were all read from a single sample in a study of T cells after yellow fever vaccination. TCRdb analysed the 5' RACE reads with MiXCR anew, one entry per CDR3 protein. Altogether roughly 520,000 distinct CDR3 sequences are present, roughly 22% being singletons, with the ten largest covering about a sixth. This specimen consisted of PBMCs, obtained approximately 22 days after the first yellow fever vaccination. These receptors all stem from a man in his late teens or twenties who received the YFV17D yellow fever vaccine.

The V and J genes are TRBV7-9 and TRBJ2-3, with D hard to call. The CDR3 extends over 12 amino acids. Between the trimmed V and J ends, which lost 3 bases and 2 bases, there was a span of 3 bases. Germline V CDR1 and CDR2: SEHNR, FQNEAQ (reference sequence). CDR3 sequence reads: CASSFATDTQYF. CDR3 DNA: TGTGCCAGCAGCTTCGCCACAGATACGCAGTATTTT. The full variable domain, in which reference TRBV7-9 and TRBJ2-3 provide the parts outside the CDR3, is DTGVSQNPRHKITKRGQNVTFRCDPISEHNRLYWYRQTLGQGPEFLTYFQNEAQLEKSRLLSDRFSAERPKGSFSTLEIQRTEQGDSAMYLCASSFATDTQYFGPGTRLTVL.

The gene calls are TRBV20-1 and TRBJ1-4, with 8 bases matching TRBD1. V shed 5 bases, J shed 8 bases, and the junction held 7 bases outside the gene matches. The length of the CDR3 is 13 residues. Germline V gene lookup returns CDR1 DFQATT and CDR2 SNEGSKA (reference sequence). CDR3 sequence reads: CSAAGTGDEKLFF. In nucleotides, the CDR3 is TGCAGTGCTGCCGGGACAGGAGACGAAAAACTGTTTTTT.

This chain joins TRBV4-1 and TRBJ1-1, with 8 bases that match TRBD1. V trimming: 0 bases; J trimming: 4 bases; junction bases outside the gene matches: 4. The CDR3 has 15 amino acids. Per germline, CDR1 MGHRA and CDR2 YSYEKL. The CDR3 DNA reads as TGCGCCAGCAGCCAAGATCCGGACAGGGCCACTGAAGCTTTCTTT. It specifies CASSQDPDRATEAFF.

V and J are TRBV7-6 and TRBJ1-2; 8 nucleotides match TRBD1. Germline loops: CDR1 SGHVS, CDR2 FNYEAQ. The V segment lost 5 bases and the J segment 6 bases; nucleotides outside the gene matches: 8. The CDR3 covers 14 residues. The CDR3, as DNA: TGTGCCAGCAGCCCCCTGGGCAGGGGGCATGGCTACACCTTC. This translates into CASSPLGRGHGYTF.

This clonotype appeared a few times. CDR3 sequence: CASSKEDRVSANYGYTF. The CDR3 nucleotides are TGTGCCAGCAGCAAAGAAGACAGGGTGTCGGCTAACTATGGCTACACCTTC. V is TRBV21-1 and J is TRBJ1-2; the table's D call TRBD1 went unverified against the DNA. TRBV21-1 is termed a pseudogene. The CDR3 contains 17 residues.

In this sample, this clonotype turned up a few times. For the CDR3, the DNA is TGTGCCAGCAGCTCCAACAGTCAACCGACAGGAGAAGCTTTCTTT. The encoded protein is CASSSNSQPTGEAFF. The gene calls are TRBV7-2 and TRBJ1-1, with D perhaps TRBD1 (6 bases). Trimming shortened V by 4 bases and J by 8 bases, and 20 bases separated the two germline ends. The CDR3 length is 15 residues. Germline V gene lookup returns CDR1 SGHTA and CDR2 FQGNSA.

The table lists this clonotype with a few counts. The CDR3 DNA is TGTGCCAGCAGTCTTACCGGGACAGGGGCGAACTCTGGGGCCAACGTCCTGACTTTC. This sequence encodes CASSLTGTGANSGANVLTF. This rearrangement joins TRBV12-3 or TRBV12-4 to TRBJ2-6; 10 bases fit TRBD1. CDR3 length: 19 residues. The V and J ends lost 5 bases and 0 bases, in that order; junction bases with no gene match: 10.

This clonotype was picked up one time. The V and J genes are TRBV7-6 and TRBJ2-5; 9 bases agree with TRBD2. Germline CDR1 is SGHVS and CDR2 is FNYEAQ. The V and J ends lost 5 bases and 5 bases, in that order; junction bases with no gene match: 6. The CDR3 runs 14 residues. The CDR3 sequence is CASSPTSGHETQYF. DNA for the CDR3: TGTGCCAGCAGCCCAACTAGCGGGCATGAGACCCAGTACTTC.

This clonotype was counted between two and nine times. The chain is built from TRBV9 and TRBJ2-5; D uncertain. The V end lost 4 bases, the J end lost 0 bases, and 19 bases lay between the germline ends. This CDR3 is 17 amino acids long. The germline CDR1 and CDR2 sequences are SGDLS and YYNGEE. The chain's CDR3 is CASSPAPINPYQETQYF. The CDR3 coding sequence is TGTGCCAGCAGCCCAGCTCCCATAAACCCGTACCAAGAGACCCAGTACTTC.

In this sample, this clonotype turned up a few times. This chain links TRBV20-1 with TRBJ2-5; 7 bases match TRBD1. CDR3 length: 13 residues. The V gene's germline CDR1 is DFQATT and CDR2 SNEGSKA (reference sequence). With 2 bases clipped from V and 5 bases from J, the junction kept 5 bases outside the gene matches. The CDR3, as DNA: TGCAGTGCTAGATTAGGACAGGTTGAGACCCAGTACTTC. Translated, it gives CSARLGQVETQYF.

This clonotype has a handful of counts. V gene TRBV4-1 combines with J gene TRBJ1-5, with D tentatively TRBD1 (5 bases). CDR1 MGHRA and CDR2 YSYEKL come from the germline V gene. The CDR3 extends over 15 amino acids. Trimming left V 2 bases short and J 7 bases short, with 15 bases between. CDR3 residues: CASSQRGQGGQPQHF. The CDR3 nucleotides read TGCGCCAGCAGCCAACGTGGGCAGGGCGGGCAGCCCCAGCATTTT.

Here the CDR3 reads CASSQADRAGNQPQHF. In DNA form, the CDR3 reads TGCGCCAGCAGCCAAGCGGACAGGGCTGGCAATCAGCCCCAGCATTTT. The chain carries TRBV4-1 and TRBJ1-5; 8 positions agree with TRBD1. Per the germline V gene, CDR1 is MGHRA and CDR2 is YSYEKL. The CDR3 is 16 residues long. The junction had 4 bases not matched to a gene; V was cut back by 1 base and J by 2 bases.

As for this clonotype: A read error may produce the germline difference seen at one junction end. The chain recombines TRBV4-2 with TRBJ1-1, with D uncertain. This CDR3 contains 14 residues. Germline-derived CDR1 and CDR2 are LGHNA and YNFKEQ. The CDR3 DNA reads as TGTGCCAGCAGCCCCATGTCGAACAACAATGAAGCTTTCTTT. This sequence encodes CASSPMSNNNEAFF.

This clonotype occurred a few times. The V and J genes are TRBV6-1 and TRBJ2-7; 11 positions match TRBD2. V was clipped by 5 bases and J by 3 bases; unmatched bases: 12. The germline CDR1 and CDR2 sequences are MNHNS and SASEGT. The CDR3 has 17 residues. In nucleotides, the CDR3 is TGTGCCAGCAGTACCGTTAGACTAGCGGGGAACATCTACGAGCAGTACTTC. This encodes CASSTVRLAGNIYEQYF.

The chain has TRBV6-2 or TRBV6-3 and TRBJ2-1; 14 bases line up with TRBD2. The ends lost 5 bases at V and 7 bases at J; junction bases unmatched: 19. The germline CDR1 and CDR2 sequences are MNHEY and SVGEGT. The CDR3 has 20 amino acids. For the CDR3, the DNA is TGTGCCAGCAGTCAGAACCGTCTGACTAGCGGGGGGGGCTATATTAATGAGCAGTTCTTC. It encodes CASSQNRLTSGGGYINEQFF.

This clonotype was seen a few times. This chain uses TRBV29-1 with TRBJ2-5; TRBD1 matches at 8 bases. The CDR3 spans 13 residues. Germline CDR1 reads SQVTM; CDR2 reads ANQGSEA. With V trimmed by 6 bases and J by 4 bases, 7 bases remained unmatched. The chain's CDR3 is CSVGQGEGETQYF. Here the CDR3 DNA reads TGCAGCGTAGGACAGGGTGAAGGAGAGACCCAGTACTTC.

In the case of this clonotype: This may come from a read error, since a much larger clone is one base off. The chain employs TRBV7-2 and TRBJ2-5; 13 bases fit TRBD2. Germline V CDR1 and CDR2: SGHTA, FQGNSA. The ends lost 7 bases at V and 4 bases at J; junction bases unmatched: 6. This CDR3 region has 15 residues. This CDR3 reads CASKSGLAGLETQYF. The CDR3 DNA follows: TGTGCCAGCAAATCGGGACTAGCGGGGCTAGAGACCCAGTACTTC.

The gene calls are TRBV13 and TRBJ1-1, with D unclear. The germline gives CDR1 PRHDT, CDR2 FYEKMQ (reference sequence). This CDR3 comprises 14 residues. The V end lost 1 base, the J end lost 5 bases, and 11 bases lay between the germline ends. The CDR3 region has the DNA TGTGCCAGCAGCTTAGAAAACACTCCTACTGAAGCTTTCTTT. It is translated as CASSLENTPTEAFF.

The rearrangement links TRBV7-2 to TRBJ2-3, with a tentative D call TRBD2 (5 bases). The CDR3 length is 13 residues. The ends were cut back, 2 bases at V and 4 bases at J, with 7 bases in the middle. Germline CDR1 is SGHTA and CDR2 is FQGNSA. For the CDR3, the DNA is TGTGCCAGCAGCTTACTAGCCCCAGATACGCAGTATTTT. It encodes CASSLLAPDTQYF.

The chain couples TRBV4-1 to TRBJ1-5, with 9 nucleotides matching TRBD1. CDR1 and CDR2 from the germline V gene are MGHRA and YSYEKL. Trimming took 3 bases from V and 4 from J; bases not matched to a gene: 4. The CDR3 runs to 15 residues. CDR3 loop: CASSHLTGGNQPQHF. CDR3 nucleotides: TGCGCCAGCAGCCATTTGACAGGGGGGAATCAGCCCCAGCATTTT.